This T cell receptor beta chain was sequenced for a study of blood T cells in healthy people across ages. Findings and limits, study-wide: Older individuals had lower TCR beta diversity per million T cells (the decline was roughly linear).

A second PCR of roughly 6 to 12 cycles used a sample-barcoded 5' primer and a J-beta primer mix. Through a template-switch adaptor with 12 random nucleotides, each cDNA molecule received a tag. All samples yielded 3 million or more CDR3-containing paired-end reads. MiXCR, applied by TCRdb to the 5' RACE reads, yields one record per CDR3 protein. The sample comprises some 710,000 distinct CDR3 sequences, 22% of which are singletons, and around 21% rests with the top ten. Germline CDR1 is KGHDR and CDR2 is SFDVKD. CDR3 length: 15 amino acids. The V gene lost 4 bases and the J gene lost 6 bases, with 14 bases spanning the gap. A remark on this clonotype: The antigen is undetermined.

The clonotype originates from a man between 70 and 80 years old in good health. Sequenced material: blood. This chain links TRBV24-1 with TRBJ2-2; D not resolved. CDR3 nucleotide sequence: TGTGCCACCAGTGAAACCATGGGCGTCGCCGGGGAGCTGTTTTTT. Amino acids: CATSETMGVAGELFF.